The 16 T cell receptor beta chains listed next were all sequenced from one sample in a study of CD8+ T cells in alopecia areata. Extracted RNA was reverse transcribed into cDNA, the sequencing template. Method: immunoSEQ multiplex PCR; TCRdb's copy keeps in-frame clones and lacks some. The sample carries roughly 100,000 clones, about 60% recorded once. Sequencing was done on a sample of CD4+ T cells sorted from blood. These receptor sequences come from a human donor in good health.

This chain connects TRBV6-6 to TRBJ2-4; D is ambiguous. With 4 bases removed from V and 7 bases from J, the gap between germline ends came to 8 bases. This CDR3 is built from 12 residues. Germline values: CDR1 MNHNY, CDR2 SVGAGI (reference sequence). CDR3 DNA: TGTGCCAGCAGTTTTTGGACGAACATTCAGTACTTC. As protein: CASSFWTNIQYF.

Remarks on this clone: The sample contains more than one DNA sequence encoding this CDR3. The chain is built from TRBV30 and TRBJ1-1; D remains ambiguous. The V and J ends lost 0 bases and 0 bases respectively, with 5 bases between them. CDR1 is GTSNPN and CDR2 is SVGIG in the germline V gene (reference sequence). The CDR3 contains 13 residues. CDR3 bases: TGTGCCTGGAGTGTATCCATGAACACTGAAGCTTTCTTT. Residues: CAWSVSMNTEAFF.

The chain carries TRBV18 and TRBJ1-1, with TRBD1 matching over 7 bases. Germline CDR1 reads KGHSH; CDR2 reads LQKENI. Trimming took 3 bases from V and 0 from J; bases not matched to a gene: 1. The CDR3 loop spans 14 amino acids. The CDR3 DNA is TGTGCCAGCTCACCGGACAGGTTGAACACTGAAGCTTTCTTT. Its protein product is CASSPDRLNTEAFF.

This clone was counted between two and nine times. The CDR3 loop reads CASSHAVGTSGENNEQFF. As DNA, the CDR3 is TGCGCCAGCAGTCATGCGGTCGGGACTAGCGGGGAAAACAATGAGCAGTTCTTC. This sequence joins TRBV23-1 and TRBJ2-1, with 13 bases identical to TRBD2. TRBV23-1 carries the ORF label, with uncertain function. The CDR3 is 18 residues long. The junction had 10 bases not matched to a gene; V was cut back by 3 bases and J by 5 bases.

This chain links TRBV25-1 with TRBJ1-1; 7 nucleotides align to TRBD1. The trim removed 4 bases at V and 5 bases at J, leaving 4 bases unmatched. This CDR3 region has 13 residues. The germline V gene encodes CDR1 MGHDK and CDR2 SYGVNS. CDR3 bases: TGTGCCAGCAGTGGGGCAGGGGGTACTGAAGCTTTCTTT. Translated: CASSGAGGTEAFF.

In DNA, the CDR3 is TGTGCCAGTTCCCTTAGCCGCCAAAACACCGGGGAGCTGTTTTTT. Its protein is CASSLSRQNTGELFF. This sequence joins TRBV6-5 and TRBJ2-2; no definite D call. Germline CDR1 reads MNHEY; CDR2 reads SVGAGI. CDR3 size: 15 residues. V lost 9 bases to trimming and J lost 2 bases, with 16 bases between them.

The chain combines TRBV29-1 with TRBJ2-1; 13 bases agree with TRBD2. CDR1 and CDR2 from the germline V gene are SQVTM and ANQGSEA. This CDR3 is 13 amino acids long. Trimming at V came to 2 bases and at J to 12 bases, leaving 4 bases not matched to a gene. This chain's CDR3 is CSVETSGGATQFF. The CDR3 DNA reads as TGCAGCGTTGAAACTAGCGGGGGGGCTACGCAGTTCTTC.

This clone was detected only a few times. The chain's CDR3 is CASTQTSGLETQYF. The CDR3 DNA reads as TGTGCCAGCACCCAGACCTCAGGGTTGGAGACCCAGTACTTC. The gene calls are TRBV2 and TRBJ2-5, with a weak D call TRBD1 (5 bases). V was shortened by 7 bases and J by 5 bases, with 17 bases between the two germline ends. This CDR3 comprises 14 residues. The germline CDR1 and CDR2 sequences are SNHLY and FYNNEI.

This clone was observed at least ten times. The chain carries TRBV4-1 and TRBJ2-2; D perhaps matches TRBD1 (6 bases). Deletions cut 2 bases from V and 0 bases from J, with 7 bases between. Germline V gene data show CDR1 as MGHRA and CDR2 as YSYEKL. CDR3 size: 15 residues. The CDR3 DNA reads as TGCGCCAGCAGCCAACGGACAGCGAACACCGGGGAGCTGTTTTTT. Protein product: CASSQRTANTGELFF.

The gene calls are TRBV30 and TRBJ2-1; either TRBD1 or TRBD2 may supply D (5 bases each). V lost 2 bases and J lost 4, with 6 bases in between. This CDR3 is built from 12 residues. Germline V gene lookup returns CDR1 GTSNPN and CDR2 SVGIG (reference sequence). Here the CDR3 DNA reads TGTGCCTGGAGTTGGGGGTACAATGAGCAGTTCTTC. It yields the protein CAWSWGYNEQFF.

About this clone: At the DNA level, this CDR3 is encoded by other sequences in the same sample as well. The rearrangement joins TRBV2 to TRBJ2-2; tentative D call: TRBD2 (5 bases). In germline, CDR1 is SNHLY, CDR2 FYNNEI. Trimming cost V 6 bases and J 1 base, with 6 bases left between them. The CDR3 has 13 amino acids. In DNA form, the CDR3 reads TGTGCCAGCAGGAGGGAGAACACCGGGGAGCTGTTTTTT. It encodes CASRRENTGELFF.

The rearrangement links TRBV2 to TRBJ1-1, with D perhaps TRBD1 (5 bases). The CDR3 covers 15 residues. V was pared by 3 bases and J by 1 base, with 12 bases between. Germline-derived CDR1 and CDR2 are SNHLY and FYNNEI. CDR3 nucleotide sequence: TGTGCCAGCAGTGATAAGGCCGGGGGGAACACTGAAGCTTTCTTT. This sequence encodes CASSDKAGGNTEAFF.

The chain couples TRBV9 to TRBJ1-3; D might be TRBD1 (6 bases). Per germline, CDR1 SGDLS and CDR2 YYNGEE. This CDR3 has 17 amino acids. V dropped 1 base and J dropped 2 bases, with 16 bases sitting between them. In nucleotides, the CDR3 is TGTGCCAGCAGCGTAAGAAGAGGGGGAGTCACTGGAAACACCATATATTTT. Translation: CASSVRRGGVTGNTIYF.

The chain uses TRBV5-1 and TRBJ2-1, with TRBD2 identical over 12 bases. Germline trimming cut 4 bases from V and 4 bases from J; bases unmatched to any gene: 6. The CDR3 totals 16 residues. The germline V gene has CDR1 SGHRS and CDR2 YFSETQ. The CDR3: CASSTLAGGSYNEQFF. The CDR3 nucleotides are TGCGCCAGCAGCACACTAGCGGGGGGATCGTACAATGAGCAGTTCTTC.

The chain has TRBV30 and TRBJ1-6; the D gene is possibly TRBD1 (6 bases). Germline V gene data show CDR1 as GTSNPN and CDR2 as SVGIG (reference sequence). Trimming cost V 4 bases and J 6 bases, with 10 bases left between them. This CDR3 is 13 amino acids long. The CDR3 bases are TGTGCCTGGAAATGGGGGGCTAATTCACCCCTCCACTTT. Translation: CAWKWGANSPLHF.

The rearrangement uses TRBV29-1 and TRBJ2-7; D may be TRBD2 (5 bases). V was trimmed by 6 bases and J by 0 bases, leaving 12 bases between them. From germline, CDR1 is SQVTM and CDR2 ANQGSEA. The CDR3 runs 13 residues. The CDR3 region has the DNA TGCAGCGTGGAGGACCGAATCTCCTACGAGCAGTACTTC. Encoded protein: CSVEDRISYEQYF.